This T cell receptor beta chain was captured in a study of OX40 agonist ivuxolimab in advanced cancers. On the study more broadly: The dose of intravenous ivuxolimab that patients received every 2 weeks ranged from 0.01 to 10 mg/kg. The diagnoses of dose-escalation patients were hepatocellular carcinoma, melanoma, renal cell or head and neck cancer.

Method: immunoSEQ multiplex PCR; TCRdb's copy keeps in-frame clones and lacks some. The sample comprises approximately 51,000 clones, over 65% of which are singletons, and 2% to 2.5% rests with the top ten. Overall study findings and caveats: Determination of antigen specificity was not performed for the expanded peripheral T cells.

Concerning this clone itself: Its antigen is not identified.

The sequences come from CD4+ or CD8+ T cells sorted from blood, collected in a trial of the OX40 agonist ivuxolimab. The TCR sequence derives from an adult with an advanced solid tumor such as melanoma, head and neck, liver or kidney cancer.

For the CDR3, the DNA is TGCGCCAGCAGGCTTAGCGGTAGCGCCTACAATGAGCAGTTCTTC. This encodes CASRLSGSAYNEQFF. This chain joins TRBV5-1 and TRBJ2-1; weak D call: TRBD2 (6 bases). CDR1 and CDR2 from the germline V gene are SGHRS and YFSETQ. Between the trimmed V and J ends, which lost 5 bases and 2 bases, there was a span of 14 bases. The CDR3 covers 15 residues.